What follows are 13 T cell receptor beta chains derived from one specimen sequenced in a study of T cell responses to AZD1222 COVID-19 vaccine. Using immunoSEQ multiplex PCR, the repertoire was profiled, and TCRdb retains in-frame clones only, with some absent. The sample holds some 100,000 clones, roughly 93% seen once. Here the sequenced sample was peripheral blood, taken on day 0 of AZD1222 vaccination. The receptors were gathered from an adult in good health.

This rearrangement joins TRBV5-1 to TRBJ1-4; D is ambiguous. Deletions cut 4 bases from V and 5 bases from J, with 12 bases between. The CDR3 contains 14 residues. In germline, CDR1 is SGHRS, CDR2 YFSETQ. The CDR3 loop is CASSEAGNNEKLFF. As DNA, the CDR3 is TGCGCCAGCAGCGAGGCCGGAAACAATGAAAAACTGTTTTTT.

The V and J genes are TRBV29-1 and TRBJ2-7, with D perhaps TRBD1 (6 bases). Germline V gene lookup returns CDR1 SQVTM and CDR2 ANQGSEA. Deletions cut 3 bases from V and 3 bases from J, with 12 bases between. The CDR3 covers 13 residues. The CDR3 spells CSVEGTSLYEQYF. The DNA for the CDR3 is TGCAGCGTTGAGGGGACATCCCTCTACGAGCAGTACTTC.

This chain links TRBV6-5 with TRBJ2-7, with 7 bases matching TRBD2. The germline V gene encodes CDR1 MNHEY and CDR2 SVGAGI. After removal of 1 base from V and 6 bases from J, the junction contained 3 bases not matched to a gene. The CDR3 length is 13 residues. The CDR3 loop reads CASSYWGGSEQYF. CDR3 nucleotides: TGTGCCAGCAGTTACTGGGGGGGTAGCGAGCAGTACTTC.

The J gene is TRBJ1-4, the V gene TRBV24-1; 7 bases map to TRBD1. Germline values: CDR1 KGHDR, CDR2 SFDVKD. The CDR3 extends over 12 amino acids. J lost 7 bases, V lost 11 bases, and 6 bases had no gene match. The CDR3 sequence is CARRGGSEKLFF. DNA for the CDR3: TGTGCCAGGAGAGGGGGCTCTGAAAAACTGTTTTTT.

The chain employs TRBV6-5 and TRBJ1-1; 8 positions match TRBD1. V was pared by 6 bases and J by 10 bases, with 13 bases of the junction left unmatched. Germline V gene sequence: CDR1 MNHEY, CDR2 SVGAGI. The CDR3 is 14 residues long. The CDR3 loop reads CASSPPWGRGRAFF. The CDR3 region has the DNA TGTGCCAGCAGCCCCCCCTGGGGCAGGGGGCGAGCTTTCTTT.

The CDR3 sequence is CASSAAPGSPLHF. The CDR3 bases are TGTGCCAGCAGTGCGGCTCCTGGGTCACCCCTCCACTTT. V usage is TRBV6-4 and J usage is TRBJ1-6, with D hard to call. The V end lost 4 bases, the J end lost 10 bases, and 11 bases lay between the germline ends. CDR3 size: 13 residues. Germline CDR1 and CDR2: MRHNA and SNTAGT.

In nucleotides, the CDR3 is TGTGCCAGCAGCTTAGGGAACAGGCCAAACACTGAAGCTTTCTTT. Amino acids: CASSLGNRPNTEAFF. The chain recombines TRBV7-9 with TRBJ1-1; perhaps TRBD1 as D (5 bases). Germline V gives CDR1 SEHNR, CDR2 FQNEAQ (reference sequence). V gave up 1 base and J gave up 2 bases, with 11 bases separating them. This CDR3 spans 15 amino acids.

The chain combines TRBV30 with TRBJ1-5; TRBD1 might be the D (6 bases). In germline, CDR1 is GTSNPN, CDR2 SVGIG (reference sequence). This CDR3 region has 15 residues. V was pared by 0 bases and J by 1 base, with 10 bases between. The CDR3: CAWSVQGQSNQPQHF. The CDR3 region has the DNA TGTGCCTGGAGTGTACAGGGCCAAAGCAATCAGCCCCAGCATTTT.

The chain uses TRBV7-6 and TRBJ1-6; TRBD1 aligns across 9 bases. The germline V gene has CDR1 SGHVS and CDR2 FNYEAQ. There are 16 residues in the CDR3. The ends lost 0 bases at V and 9 bases at J; junction bases unmatched: 6. The CDR3 spells CASSLATGGLGSPLHF. In nucleotides, the CDR3 is TGTGCCAGCAGCTTAGCTACAGGGGGCTTGGGTTCACCCCTCCACTTT.

The rearrangement uses TRBV7-6 and TRBJ1-6; no clear D. In germline, CDR1 is SGHVS, CDR2 FNYEAQ. The CDR3 extends over 14 amino acids. V was clipped by 1 base and J by 8 bases, with 9 bases between them. Here the CDR3 DNA reads TGTGCCAGCAGCTTAGATCCAAGGGATTCACCCCTCCACTTT. Its translation: CASSLDPRDSPLHF.

The V gene is TRBV10-3, the J gene TRBJ1-5; TRBD1 matches at 8 bases. The V gene's germline CDR1 is ENHRY and CDR2 SYGVKD. The CDR3 has 13 residues. V lost 6 bases, J lost 7 bases, and 5 bases stayed unmatched. CDR3 in amino acids: CAIRDRDRQPQHF. The CDR3 nucleotides are TGTGCCATCAGGGACAGGGATAGGCAGCCCCAGCATTTT.

V is TRBV6-6 and J is TRBJ1-4; D is possibly TRBD1 (5 bases). Trimming removed 6 bases at V and 4 bases at J, with 15 bases between. Per the germline V gene, CDR1 is MNHNY and CDR2 is SVGAGI (reference sequence). There are 15 residues in the CDR3. The CDR3: CASSSSPGGNEKLFF. The CDR3 DNA is TGTGCCAGCAGCTCCTCTCCTGGGGGTAATGAAAAACTGTTTTTT.

V and J are TRBV7-2 and TRBJ1-1; maybe TRBD1 (5 bases). In germline, CDR1 is SGHTA, CDR2 FQGNSA. The CDR3 extends over 12 amino acids. Deletions cut 5 bases from V and 6 bases from J, with 10 bases between. The CDR3 DNA is TGTGCCAGCAGCCTCTTGGGGGCTGAAGCTTTCTTT. Its protein product is CASSLLGAEAFF.